This entry features one T cell receptor (beta chain) sequence. Antigen: not known. The data were obtained in a study of CXCR3-negative and CXCR3-positive naive CD8 T cells. Via 5' RACE with UMI labels, TRB cDNA libraries were prepared. For each CDR3 protein, TCRdb gives one entry from its re-call of the 5' RACE reads, without DNA. The sample totals some 60,000 distinct CDR3 sequences. Naive CD8+ T cells were CD45RO-CCR7+CD27+CD95-. The germline V gene encodes CDR1 MNHEY and CDR2 SVGAGI. CDR3 length equals 14 residues. Findings and caveats of the study: Relative to memory CD8+ cells, whose diversity was much lower, both naive subsets had comparably high diversity. The TRBV-TRBJ usage of naive CXCR3-negative and CXCR3-positive cells was similar, but that of memory cells differed. More hydrophobic TRB CDR3s occurred in CXCR3-positive than in CXCR3-negative naive cells. CXCR3 levels fell partly with cryopreservation; most assays relied on fresh PBMCs.

The clonotype was recovered from a human donor in good health. Some clones in this sample may be carry-over from other donors' samples. The material sequenced was naive CXCR3+ CD8+ T cells from blood. As to subset: CD45RO-CCR7+CD27+CD95- naive CD8+ T cells expressing CXCR3 (TNR3+). The chain uses TRBV6-5 and TRBJ2-5; without DNA, the TCRdb call of TRBD2 cannot be checked. The CDR3 loop is CASRSSEYEETQYF.